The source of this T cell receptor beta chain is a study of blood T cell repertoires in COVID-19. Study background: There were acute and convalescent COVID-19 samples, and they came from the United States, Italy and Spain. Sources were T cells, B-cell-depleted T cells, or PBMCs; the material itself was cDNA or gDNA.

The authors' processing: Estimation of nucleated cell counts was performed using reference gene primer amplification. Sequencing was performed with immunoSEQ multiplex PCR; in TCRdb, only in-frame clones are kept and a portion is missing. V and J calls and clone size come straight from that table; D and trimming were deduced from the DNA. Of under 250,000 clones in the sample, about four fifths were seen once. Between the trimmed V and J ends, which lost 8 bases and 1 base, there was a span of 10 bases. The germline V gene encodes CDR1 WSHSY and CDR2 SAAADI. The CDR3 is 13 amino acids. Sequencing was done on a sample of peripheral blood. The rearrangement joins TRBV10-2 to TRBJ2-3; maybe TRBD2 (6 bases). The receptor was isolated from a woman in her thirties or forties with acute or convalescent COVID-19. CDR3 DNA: TGCGCCAGCGCCTCGGGAGGCACAGATACGCAGTATTTT. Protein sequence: CASASGGTDTQYF.